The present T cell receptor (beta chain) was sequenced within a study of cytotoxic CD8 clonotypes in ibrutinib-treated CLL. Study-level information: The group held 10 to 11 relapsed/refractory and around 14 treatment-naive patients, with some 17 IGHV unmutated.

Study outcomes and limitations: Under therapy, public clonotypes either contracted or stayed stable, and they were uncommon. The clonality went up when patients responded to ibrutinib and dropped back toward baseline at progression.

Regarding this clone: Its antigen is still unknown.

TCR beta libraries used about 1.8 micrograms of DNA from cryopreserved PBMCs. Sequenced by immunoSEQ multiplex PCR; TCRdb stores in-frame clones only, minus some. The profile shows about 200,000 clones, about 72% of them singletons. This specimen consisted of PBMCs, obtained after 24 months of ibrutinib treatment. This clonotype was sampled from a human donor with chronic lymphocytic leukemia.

This CDR3 is CASGWWDSAWEQFF. In nucleotides, the CDR3 is TGTGCCAGCGGGTGGTGGGACTCGGCATGGGAGCAGTTCTTC. J is TRBJ2-1 and V is TRBV27; TRBD2 might be the D (6 bases). This CDR3 has 14 residues. Germline lookup yields CDR1 MNHEY and CDR2 SMNVEV (reference sequence). V shed 8 bases and J shed 10 bases, with 21 bases lying between them.